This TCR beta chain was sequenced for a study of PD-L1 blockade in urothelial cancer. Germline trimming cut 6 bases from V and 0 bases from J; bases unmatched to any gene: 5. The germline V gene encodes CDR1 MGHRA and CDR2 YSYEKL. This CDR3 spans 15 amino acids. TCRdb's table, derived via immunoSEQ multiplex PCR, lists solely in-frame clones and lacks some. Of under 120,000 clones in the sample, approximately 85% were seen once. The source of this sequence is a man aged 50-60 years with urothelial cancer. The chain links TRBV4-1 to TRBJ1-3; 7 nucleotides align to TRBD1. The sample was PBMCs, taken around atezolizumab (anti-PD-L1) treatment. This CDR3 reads CASRSGQYSGNTIYF. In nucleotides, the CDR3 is TGCGCCAGCAGATCGGGACAGTACTCTGGAAACACCATATATTTT.